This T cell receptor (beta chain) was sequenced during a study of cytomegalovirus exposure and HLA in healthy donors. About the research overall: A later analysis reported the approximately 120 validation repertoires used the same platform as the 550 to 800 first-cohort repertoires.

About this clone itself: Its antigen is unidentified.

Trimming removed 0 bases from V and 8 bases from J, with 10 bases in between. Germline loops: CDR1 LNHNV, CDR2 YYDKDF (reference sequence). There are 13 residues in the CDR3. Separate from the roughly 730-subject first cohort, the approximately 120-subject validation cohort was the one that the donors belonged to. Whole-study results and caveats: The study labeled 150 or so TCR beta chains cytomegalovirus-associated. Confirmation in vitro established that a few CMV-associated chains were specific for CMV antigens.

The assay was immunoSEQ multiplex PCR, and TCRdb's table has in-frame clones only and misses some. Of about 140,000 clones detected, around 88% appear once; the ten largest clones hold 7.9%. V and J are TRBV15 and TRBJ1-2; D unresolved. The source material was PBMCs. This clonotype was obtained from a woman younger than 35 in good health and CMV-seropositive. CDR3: CATSRDRGRGYTF. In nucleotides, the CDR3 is TGTGCCACCAGCAGAGATCGAGGGCGCGGCTACACCTTC.